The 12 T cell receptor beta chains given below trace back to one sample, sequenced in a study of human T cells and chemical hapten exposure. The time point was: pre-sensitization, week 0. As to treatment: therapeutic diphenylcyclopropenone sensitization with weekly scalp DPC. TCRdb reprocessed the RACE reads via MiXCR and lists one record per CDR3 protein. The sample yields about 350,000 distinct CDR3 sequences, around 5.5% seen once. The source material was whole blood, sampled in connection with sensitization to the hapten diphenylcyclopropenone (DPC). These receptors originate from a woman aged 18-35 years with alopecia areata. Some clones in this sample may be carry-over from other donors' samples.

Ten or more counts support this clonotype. The CDR3 here is CASSQDFADEQYF. In DNA, the CDR3 is TGCGCCAGCAGCCAAGATTTCGCAGACGAGCAGTACTTC. The chain is built from TRBV4-3 and TRBJ2-7; no definite D call. V was clipped by 0 bases and J by 5 bases, with 8 bases between them. Germline CDR1 is LGHNA and CDR2 is YSLEER. This CDR3 has 13 amino acids.

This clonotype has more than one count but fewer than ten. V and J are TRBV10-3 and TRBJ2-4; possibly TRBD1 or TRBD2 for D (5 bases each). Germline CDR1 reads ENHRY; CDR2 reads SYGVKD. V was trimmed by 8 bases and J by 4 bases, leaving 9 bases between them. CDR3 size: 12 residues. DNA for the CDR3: TGTGCCATCCGGGACGAGAAAAACATTCAGTACTTC. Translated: CAIRDEKNIQYF.

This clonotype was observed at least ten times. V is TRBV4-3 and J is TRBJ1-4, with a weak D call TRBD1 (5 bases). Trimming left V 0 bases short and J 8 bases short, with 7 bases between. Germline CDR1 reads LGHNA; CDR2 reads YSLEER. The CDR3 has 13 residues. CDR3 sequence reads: CASSQDRVEKLFF. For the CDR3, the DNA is TGCGCCAGCAGCCAAGACAGGGTGGAAAAACTGTTTTTT.

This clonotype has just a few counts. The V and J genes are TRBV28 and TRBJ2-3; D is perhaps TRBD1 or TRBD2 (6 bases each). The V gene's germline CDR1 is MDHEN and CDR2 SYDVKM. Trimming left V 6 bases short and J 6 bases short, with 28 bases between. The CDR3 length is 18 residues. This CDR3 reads CASSLHSGPKGGMDTQYF. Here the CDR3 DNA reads TGTGCCAGCAGCCTCCACTCGGGACCGAAGGGGGGTATGGATACGCAGTATTTT.

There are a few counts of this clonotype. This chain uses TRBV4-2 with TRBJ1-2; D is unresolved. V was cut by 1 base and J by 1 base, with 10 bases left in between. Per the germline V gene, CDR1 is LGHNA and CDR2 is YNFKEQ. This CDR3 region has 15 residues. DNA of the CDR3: TGTGCCAGCAGCCAAGTCGTCGTCGATAACTATGGCTACACCTTC. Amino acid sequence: CASSQVVVDNYGYTF.

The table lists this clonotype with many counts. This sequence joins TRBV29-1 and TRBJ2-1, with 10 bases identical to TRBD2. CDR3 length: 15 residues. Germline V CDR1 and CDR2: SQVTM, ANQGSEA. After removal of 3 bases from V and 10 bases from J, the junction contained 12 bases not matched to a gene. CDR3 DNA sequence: TGCAGCGTTGATCCGGCGGCTAGCGGGGGACAAGAGCAGTTCTTC. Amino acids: CSVDPAASGGQEQFF.

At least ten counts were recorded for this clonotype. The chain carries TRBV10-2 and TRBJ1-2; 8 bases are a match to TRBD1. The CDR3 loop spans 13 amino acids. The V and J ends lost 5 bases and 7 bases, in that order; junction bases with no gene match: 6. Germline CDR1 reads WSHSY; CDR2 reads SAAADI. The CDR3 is CASSTQGAVGYTF. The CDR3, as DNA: TGCGCCAGCAGTACCCAGGGGGCGGTTGGCTACACCTTC.

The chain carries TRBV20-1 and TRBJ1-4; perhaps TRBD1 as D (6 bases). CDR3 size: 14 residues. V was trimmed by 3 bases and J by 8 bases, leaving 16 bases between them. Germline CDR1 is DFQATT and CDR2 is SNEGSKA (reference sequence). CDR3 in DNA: TGCAGTGCTAGTGGAACAGGGCAGAGGGAAAAACTGTTTTTT. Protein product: CSASGTGQREKLFF.

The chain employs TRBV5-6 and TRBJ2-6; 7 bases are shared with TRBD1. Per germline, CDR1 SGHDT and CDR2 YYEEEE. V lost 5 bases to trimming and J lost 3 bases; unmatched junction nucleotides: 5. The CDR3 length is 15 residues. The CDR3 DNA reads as TGTGCCAGCAGTCAGGGGGTTGGTGGGGCCAACGTCCTGACTTTC. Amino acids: CASSQGVGGANVLTF.

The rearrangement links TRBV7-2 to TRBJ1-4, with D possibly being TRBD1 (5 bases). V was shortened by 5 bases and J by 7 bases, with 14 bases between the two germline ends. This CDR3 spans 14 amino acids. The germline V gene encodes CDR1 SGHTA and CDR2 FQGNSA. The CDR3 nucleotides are TGTGCCAGCAGCCCGCGGGGGACCCCTGAAAAACTGTTTTTT. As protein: CASSPRGTPEKLFF.

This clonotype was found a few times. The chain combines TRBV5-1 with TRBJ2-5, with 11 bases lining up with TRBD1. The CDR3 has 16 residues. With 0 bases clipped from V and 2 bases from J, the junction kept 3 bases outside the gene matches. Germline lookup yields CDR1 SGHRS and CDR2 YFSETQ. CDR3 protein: CASSLAWDRGQETQYF. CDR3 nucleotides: TGCGCCAGCAGCTTGGCCTGGGACAGGGGGCAAGAGACCCAGTACTTC.

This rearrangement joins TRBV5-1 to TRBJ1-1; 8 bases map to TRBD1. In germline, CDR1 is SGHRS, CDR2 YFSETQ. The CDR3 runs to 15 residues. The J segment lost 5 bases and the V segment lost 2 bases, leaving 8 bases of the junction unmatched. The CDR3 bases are TGCGCCAGCAGCTTCCTACAGGGGGGGCGGACTGAAGCTTTCTTT. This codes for CASSFLQGGRTEAFF.